Listed here are 30 T cell receptor beta chains from one sample, sequenced in a study of blood T cell repertoires in COVID-19. Clones were sequenced by immunoSEQ multiplex PCR, and TCRdb holds only the in-frame ones, with some missing. The data hold 190,000 or so clones, with roughly 86% observed a single time. The sequencing sample was made of peripheral blood. These TCRs come from a man aged 40-55 years with active or convalescent COVID-19.

The rearrangement joins TRBV28 to TRBJ1-2; D remains unclear. Trimming pared 2 bases from V and 8 bases from J, leaving 21 bases between. Germline lookup yields CDR1 MDHEN and CDR2 SYDVKM. The CDR3 contains 16 residues. CDR3 sequence reads: CASSLVGGLPPGGYTF. The CDR3 bases are TGTGCCAGCAGTTTAGTTGGAGGCCTTCCCCCGGGGGGCTACACCTTC.

The rearrangement joins TRBV15 to TRBJ1-3; 9 positions match TRBD1. V dropped 4 bases and J dropped 2; count of bases not matched to a gene: 9. Germline CDR1 is LNHNV and CDR2 is YYDKDF (reference sequence). The CDR3 spans 17 residues. CDR3 residues: CATSKGFTGGTGNTIYF. CDR3 DNA sequence: TGTGCCACCAGCAAAGGATTTACAGGGGGCACTGGAAACACCATATATTTT. Variable domain in full (rest from reference TRBV15 and TRBJ1-3): DAMVIQNPRYQVTQFGKPVTLSCSQTLNHNVMYWYQQKSSQAPKLLFHYYDKDFNNEADTPDNFQSRRPNTSFCFLDIRSPGLGDTAMYLCATSKGFTGGTGNTIYFGEGSWLTVV.

This chain links TRBV4-3 with TRBJ2-7; D is undetermined. The CDR3 is made up of 13 amino acids. Germline V gene data show CDR1 as LGHNA and CDR2 as YSLEER. Between the trimmed V and J ends, which lost 0 bases and 6 bases, there was a span of 9 bases. The CDR3 nucleotides are TGCGCCAGCAGCCAAGATTCCTTCTCCGAGCAGTACTTC. Its translation: CASSQDSFSEQYF.

As for this clone: Other DNA variants within this sample encode the same CDR3. V and J are TRBV28 and TRBJ1-6; D may be TRBD1 (6 bases). V was clipped by 9 bases and J by 7 bases, with 10 bases between them. CDR1 is MDHEN, CDR2 SYDVKM, per germline. This CDR3 is built from 12 residues. CDR3 sequence reads: CASRDKNSPLHF. The DNA of the CDR3 is TGTGCCAGTCGGGACAAGAATTCACCCCTCCACTTT.

The chain links TRBV12-3 or TRBV12-4 to TRBJ1-5, with 8 positions matching TRBD1. There are 13 residues in the CDR3. With 6 bases clipped from V and 7 bases from J, the junction kept 5 bases outside the gene matches. The CDR3 DNA is TGTGCCAGCAGCCTCGACAGGGGCCAGCCCCAGCATTTT. Translation gives CASSLDRGQPQHF.

The chain employs TRBV9 and TRBJ2-1; TRBD2 matches 10 bases. CDR1 is SGDLS and CDR2 is YYNGEE in the germline V gene. Trimming cost V 4 bases and J 7 bases; bases outside gene matches: 8. The CDR3 runs to 15 residues. DNA for the CDR3: TGTGCCAGCAGCCCAATAGCGGGGGGAGGGAATGAGCAGTTCTTC. The encoded protein is CASSPIAGGGNEQFF.

The chain uses TRBV30 and TRBJ2-7; 12 bases agree with TRBD1. The CDR3 length is 17 residues. Germline trimming cut 1 base from V and 9 bases from J; bases unmatched to any gene: 16. Per germline, CDR1 GTSNPN and CDR2 SVGIG (reference sequence). CDR3 sequence: CAWSGPNAPGQGARQYF. The DNA of the CDR3 is TGTGCCTGGAGTGGCCCTAACGCTCCGGGACAGGGGGCGCGGCAGTACTTC.

The chain recombines TRBV11-3 with TRBJ2-2, with 15 positions matching TRBD2. Per germline, CDR1 SGHNT and CDR2 YENEEA. The CDR3 sequence is 16 residues long. The J segment lost 6 bases and the V segment lost 5 bases, leaving 4 bases of the junction unmatched. In DNA, the CDR3 is TGTGCCAGCAGCCGCGGACTAGCGGGGGGGGCCGGGGAGCTGTTTTTT. This translates into CASSRGLAGGAGELFF.

A remark on this clone: Other DNA variants within this sample encode the same CDR3. This chain connects TRBV7-9 to TRBJ2-7; TRBD1 might be the D (5 bases). The CDR3 has 14 residues. Germline CDR1 reads SEHNR; CDR2 reads FQNEAQ (reference sequence). The ends were cut back, 2 bases at V and 4 bases at J, with 12 bases in the middle. The CDR3 DNA is TGTGCCAGCAGCTTATCCCAGGGATCGTACGAGCAGTACTTC. Translation gives CASSLSQGSYEQYF.

The CDR3 sequence is CASSEGQVAYEQYF. Here the CDR3 DNA reads TGCGCCAGCAGTGAGGGCCAGGTGGCCTACGAGCAGTACTTC. The chain is built from TRBV10-1 and TRBJ2-7; D gene unclear. Looked up from germline, CDR1 is WNHNN and CDR2 is SYGVQD (reference sequence). The CDR3 is 14 amino acids. The germline V and J ends were trimmed by 2 bases and 2 bases, with 10 bases remaining between them.

This rearrangement joins TRBV4-2 to TRBJ2-7; 9 bases fit TRBD2. The CDR3 has 15 amino acids. Looked up from germline, CDR1 is LGHNA and CDR2 is YNFKEQ. After removal of 1 base from V and 3 bases from J, the junction contained 4 bases not matched to a gene. CDR3 protein: CASSQAEAGGYEQYF. The DNA for the CDR3 is TGTGCCAGCAGCCAAGCTGAAGCGGGGGGCTACGAGCAGTACTTC.

V gene TRBV15 combines with J gene TRBJ2-7; 8 bases agree with TRBD2. The CDR3 covers 15 residues. V gave up 5 bases and J gave up 6 bases; unmatched junction bases: 12. Germline assignment: CDR1 LNHNV and CDR2 YYDKDF (reference sequence). The CDR3, as DNA: TGTGCCACCAGCTCCTCCGGGACTAGTGGGAGCGAGCAGTACTTC. Translation gives CATSSSGTSGSEQYF. The variable domain in full, with the rest retrieved from reference TRBV15 and TRBJ2-7, is DAMVIQNPRYQVTQFGKPVTLSCSQTLNHNVMYWYQQKSSQAPKLLFHYYDKDFNNEADTPDNFQSRRPNTSFCFLDIRSPGLGDTAMYLCATSSSGTSGSEQYFGPGTRLTVT.

There are a few counts of this clone. V gene TRBV6-1 combines with J gene TRBJ1-2; D is perhaps TRBD1 (5 bases). CDR3 length: 15 residues. The germline V gene encodes CDR1 MNHNS and CDR2 SASEGT. Deletions cut 1 base from V and 8 bases from J, with 17 bases between. The CDR3, as DNA: TGTGCCAGCAGTGAAGGGGGACTGGGCAGTGGAGGCTACACCTTC. It translates to CASSEGGLGSGGYTF.

The V and J genes are TRBV7-2 and TRBJ2-7; TRBD1 matches 11 bases. The CDR3 has 15 amino acids. The germline gives CDR1 SGHTA, CDR2 FQGNSA. V was pared by 6 bases and J by 5 bases, with 9 bases of the junction left unmatched. DNA of the CDR3: TGTGCCAGCAGTAGGGCTGGACAGGGGGCCCACGAGCAGTACTTC. It yields the protein CASSRAGQGAHEQYF.

The V and J genes are TRBV10-3 and TRBJ1-1; the match to TRBD1 covers 10 bases. This CDR3 has 18 amino acids. Germline lookup yields CDR1 ENHRY and CDR2 SYGVKD. Unmatched junction bases numbered 13, after V lost 6 bases and J lost 0 bases. In nucleotides, the CDR3 is TGTGCCATCAGGACCGACAGGGGGCGTCGGGGCATGAACACTGAAGCTTTCTTT. As protein: CAIRTDRGRRGMNTEAFF.

V gene TRBV6-5 combines with J gene TRBJ1-2; D is ambiguous. CDR1 MNHEY and CDR2 SVGAGI come from the germline V gene. Trimming removed 8 bases at V and 1 base at J, with 11 bases between. The CDR3 sequence is 13 residues long. CDR3: CASERVVNYGYTF. CDR3 DNA sequence: TGTGCCAGCGAGAGGGTGGTTAACTATGGCTACACCTTC.

The V and J genes are TRBV28 and TRBJ2-2; the D gene is possibly TRBD2 (6 bases). CDR1 is MDHEN and CDR2 is SYDVKM in the germline V gene. The CDR3 is 15 residues long. V was pared by 6 bases and J by 5 bases, with 16 bases between. CDR3 sequence: CASRGRKLWTGELFF. The CDR3, as DNA: TGTGCCAGCAGGGGGAGGAAATTATGGACCGGGGAGCTGTTTTTT.

The rearrangement uses TRBV7-2 and TRBJ1-5; 8 bases align to TRBD1. This CDR3 region has 15 residues. V lost 5 bases to trimming and J lost 6 bases; unmatched junction nucleotides: 9. Germline CDR1 is SGHTA and CDR2 is FQGNSA. CDR3 amino acids: CASSTDRVVSQPQHF. The CDR3 nucleotides read TGTGCCAGCAGCACGGACAGGGTAGTGAGTCAGCCCCAGCATTTT.

The chain has TRBV5-5 and TRBJ1-2; D remains unclear. CDR1 is SGHKS and CDR2 is YYEKEE in the germline V gene (reference sequence). The length of the CDR3 is 16 residues. V was clipped by 0 bases and J by 5 bases, with 17 bases between them. This CDR3 reads CASSLDGGRGGYGYTF. CDR3 nucleotides: TGTGCCAGCAGCTTGGATGGCGGACGGGGTGGGTATGGCTACACCTTC.

The chain carries TRBV7-2 and TRBJ2-1, with 10 bases identical to TRBD2. The CDR3 spans 16 residues. Germline CDR1 SGHTA, CDR2 FQGNSA. J gave up 6 bases and V 1 base, and 6 bases lay outside the gene matches. In nucleotides, the CDR3 is TGTGCCAGCAGCTTAGATAGCGGGGGGCGAGGCAATGAGCAGTTCTTC. Translated: CASSLDSGGRGNEQFF.

The chain has TRBV7-3 and TRBJ2-1, with TRBD2 matching 14 bases. This CDR3 has 17 amino acids. V lost 5 bases and J lost 7; bases outside the gene matches: 10. Germline assignment: CDR1 SGHTA and CDR2 FQGTGA. CDR3 coding DNA: TGTGCCAGCAGCCTTTTGTCCGGGACTAGCGGGGGTAATGAGCAGTTCTTC. Residues: CASSLLSGTSGGNEQFF.

The rearrangement uses TRBV5-5 and TRBJ1-5, with unresolved D. The CDR3 loop spans 15 amino acids. V lost 0 bases and J lost 0, with 7 bases in between. Looked up from germline, CDR1 is SGHKS and CDR2 is YYEKEE (reference sequence). The CDR3 sequence: CASSLVPDSNQPQHF. The CDR3 bases are TGTGCCAGCAGCTTGGTGCCAGATAGCAATCAGCCCCAGCATTTT.

The chain has TRBV2 and TRBJ2-5; D is unresolved. V dropped 6 bases and J dropped 5 bases, with 10 bases sitting between them. The CDR3 totals 12 residues. The V gene's germline CDR1 is SNHLY and CDR2 FYNNEI. The CDR3 coding sequence is TGTGCCAGCAGGCCTCTAGGCGAGACCCAGTACTTC. Amino acid sequence: CASRPLGETQYF.

This chain connects TRBV11-2 to TRBJ1-4, with 10 nucleotides matching TRBD1. This CDR3 comprises 17 residues. Germline values: CDR1 SGHAT, CDR2 FQNNGV. The J segment lost 5 bases and the V segment lost 5 bases, leaving 11 bases of the junction unmatched. The CDR3 sequence is CASSPTGGSWGNEKLFF. The CDR3 nucleotides read TGTGCCAGCAGCCCGACAGGGGGCTCATGGGGAAATGAAAAACTGTTTTTT. Full variable domain (rest looked up from reference TRBV11-2 and TRBJ1-4): EAGVAQSPRYKIIEKRQSVAFWCNPISGHATLYWYQQILGQGPKLLIQFQNNGVVDDSQLPKDRFSAERLKGVDSTLKIQPAKLEDSAVYLCASSPTGGSWGNEKLFFGSGTQLSVL.

The rearrangement joins TRBV5-6 to TRBJ2-5; 9 bases agree with TRBD1. CDR3 length: 16 residues. The germline V gene has CDR1 SGHDT and CDR2 YYEEEE. V trimming: 3 bases; J trimming: 5 bases; junction bases outside the gene matches: 11. This chain's CDR3 is CASSSLPGQGGETQYF. The CDR3 DNA sequence: TGTGCCAGCAGCTCATTACCGGGACAGGGAGGGGAGACCCAGTACTTC.

The chain combines TRBV5-4 with TRBJ2-3; TRBD2 agrees at 15 bases. With V trimmed by 1 base and J by 0 bases, 9 bases remained unmatched. CDR1 is SGHNT, CDR2 YYREEE, per germline (reference sequence). This CDR3 is 20 amino acids long. The CDR3 is CASSLPSGLAGGRSTDTQYF. The CDR3 nucleotides read TGTGCCAGCAGCTTGCCCTCCGGACTAGCGGGGGGGCGAAGCACAGATACGCAGTATTTT.

This clone was recorded once. The rearrangement links TRBV28 to TRBJ1-6; perhaps TRBD1 as D (6 bases). Germline-derived CDR1 and CDR2 are MDHEN and SYDVKM. The CDR3 is 16 amino acids. V was shortened by 1 base and J by 6 bases, with 13 bases between the two germline ends. CDR3 amino acids: CASSLFQGPSNSPLHF. CDR3 DNA sequence: TGTGCCAGCAGTTTATTTCAGGGGCCGAGTAATTCACCCCTCCACTTT.

This sequence joins TRBV5-1 and TRBJ1-2; TRBD1 is a possible D gene (5 bases). This CDR3 spans 15 amino acids. The V gene lost 8 bases and the J gene lost 2 bases, with 19 bases spanning the gap. CDR1 is SGHRS and CDR2 is YFSETQ in the germline V gene. The CDR3 nucleotides read TGCGCCAGTCCGAAGCCAGACAGACCGAACTATGGCTACACCTTC. It is translated as CASPKPDRPNYGYTF. The full variable domain, its missing parts supplied by reference TRBV5-1 and TRBJ1-2, is KAGVTQTPRYLIKTRGQQVTLSCSPISGHRSVSWYQQTPGQGLQFLFEYFSETQRNKGNFPGRFSGRQFSNSRSEMNVSTLELGDSALYLCASPKPDRPNYGYTFGSGTRLTVV.

The chain uses TRBV19 and TRBJ1-4, with D uncertain. V was clipped by 5 bases and J by 8 bases, with 12 bases between them. From germline, CDR1 is LNHDA and CDR2 SQIVND (reference sequence). There are 13 residues in the CDR3. CDR3 protein: CASSAGIREKLFF. The CDR3 DNA follows: TGTGCCAGTAGTGCCGGGATACGGGAAAAACTGTTTTTT.

The rearrangement uses TRBV18 and TRBJ2-1; D perhaps matches TRBD1 (9 bases). The CDR3 sequence is 15 residues long. V lost 2 bases and J 15 bases, leaving 23 bases between the germline ends. The V gene's germline CDR1 is KGHSH and CDR2 LQKENI. The CDR3 DNA follows: TGTGCCAGCTCACCAGGACAGGGGAGTACCCTAGCGGGGTTCTTC. Translation gives CASSPGQGSTLAGFF.